This T cell receptor (beta chain) originates from a study of CD8 T cells in ankylosing spondylitis. This CDR3 has 16 amino acids. Looked up from germline, CDR1 is SQVTM and CDR2 is ANQGSEA. The V gene lost 4 bases and the J gene lost 0 bases, with 17 bases spanning the gap. Each CDR3 protein is one row after TCRdb ran MiXCR on the 5' RACE reads. The data contain some 40,000 distinct CDR3 sequences, approximately 10% of them seen just once; the ten biggest clones take up 16%. This clonotype was picked up many times. The antigen is undetermined. Study results and limitations: Typical of ankylosing spondylitis blood, it appeared, was a TCR beta motif of several highly homologous variants. Before this, some motif variants had been reported in reactive arthritis synovial fluid and blood. The authors found the disease-linked clones to be CD8+ and relatively rare in peripheral blood. It was reported that disease-linked clones were significantly enriched in matched ankylosing spondylitis synovial fluid.

J is TRBJ2-3 and V is TRBV29-1; D may be TRBD1 or TRBD2 (7 bases each). The sequence came from a male donor with ankylosing spondylitis or in good health (not recorded which). Sequences were obtained from blood, either unsorted or a sorted T cell fraction (not recorded which). The CDR3 DNA reads TGCAGCGTTGGGGGAACAGGGGAGGGTAGCACAGATACGCAGTATTTT. Its protein is CSVGGTGEGSTDTQYF.